This T cell receptor (beta chain) is drawn from a study of blood T cells in healthy people across ages. Next came a second PCR, run for about 7 to 12 cycles, which used a sample-barcoded 5' primer along with a J-beta primer mix. TCRdb reprocessed the 5' RACE reads with MiXCR, giving one entry per CDR3 protein. The profile shows some 1,800,000 distinct CDR3 sequences, about 39% of them singletons. There are a few counts of this clonotype. Material for sequencing was blood. The receptor was derived from a human donor in good health.

The CDR3 region is CASSPHVPRSGEKDGELFF. CDR3 DNA sequence: TGTGCCAGCAGTCCGCACGTCCCGCGAAGCGGGGAAAAAGACGGGGAGCTGTTTTTT. The V gene is TRBV6-2 or TRBV6-3, the J gene TRBJ2-2; 7 bases line up with TRBD2. CDR1 MNHEY and CDR2 SVGEGT come from the germline V gene. This CDR3 has 19 amino acids. V lost 5 bases, J lost 7 bases, and 22 bases stayed unmatched.